This TCR beta chain comes out of a study of graft-versus-host responses after intestinal transplantation. Study-wide results and limits: Among recipient marrow samples, GvH clones were found; some appeared first in ileum or blood. Subjects displaying graft-donor T cell macrochimerism possessed elevated graft-versus-host to host-versus-graft clonal ratios inside allografts.

Measured with immunoSEQ multiplex PCR; TCRdb has only the in-frame clones, and not every one. In the table there are tens of thousands of clones, over 85% of which are singletons. The CDR3 length is 12 residues. Germline V CDR1 and CDR2: SQVTM, ANQGSEA. V was trimmed by 4 bases and J by 3 bases, leaving 10 bases between them. As to this clone: What it recognizes is unknown.

This TCR was sampled from a human donor who received an intestinal transplant. The V call is TRBV29-1, the J call TRBJ2-7; D perhaps matches TRBD1 (5 bases). The sequences come from unstimulated CD8+ T cells sorted from spleen or lymph node cells, collected before intestinal transplant. In DNA, the CDR3 is TGCAGCGTTGTAGGGGAACGCTACGAGCAGTACTTC. This codes for CSVVGERYEQYF.